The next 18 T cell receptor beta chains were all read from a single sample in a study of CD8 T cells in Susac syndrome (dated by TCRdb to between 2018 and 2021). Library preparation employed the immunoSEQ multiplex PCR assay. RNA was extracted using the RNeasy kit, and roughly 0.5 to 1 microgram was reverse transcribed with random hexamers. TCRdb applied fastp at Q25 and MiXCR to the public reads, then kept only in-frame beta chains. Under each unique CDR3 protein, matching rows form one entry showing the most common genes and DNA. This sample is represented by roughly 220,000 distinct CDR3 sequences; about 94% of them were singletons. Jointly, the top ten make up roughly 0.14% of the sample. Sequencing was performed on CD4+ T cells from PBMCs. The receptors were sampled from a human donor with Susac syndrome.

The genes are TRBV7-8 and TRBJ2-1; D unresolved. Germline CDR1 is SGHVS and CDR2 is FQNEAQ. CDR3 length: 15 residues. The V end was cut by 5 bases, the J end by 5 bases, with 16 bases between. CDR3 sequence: CASSPSVRANNEQFF. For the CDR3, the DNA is TGTGCCAGCAGCCCGTCGGTAAGGGCGAACAATGAGCAGTTCTTC.

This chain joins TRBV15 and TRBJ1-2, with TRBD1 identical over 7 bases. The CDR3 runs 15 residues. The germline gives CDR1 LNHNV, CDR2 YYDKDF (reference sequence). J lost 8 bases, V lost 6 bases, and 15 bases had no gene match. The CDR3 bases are TGTGCCACCAGTCAGCTGCAGGGGGAAGATGAAGGCTACACCTTC. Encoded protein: CATSQLQGEDEGYTF.

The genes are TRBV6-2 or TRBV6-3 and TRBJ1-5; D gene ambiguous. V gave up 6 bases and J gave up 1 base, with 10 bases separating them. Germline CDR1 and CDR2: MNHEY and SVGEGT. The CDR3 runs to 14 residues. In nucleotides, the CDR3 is TGTGCCAGCAGCCTTGACATGAGCAATCAGCCCCAGCATTTT. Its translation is CASSLDMSNQPQHF.

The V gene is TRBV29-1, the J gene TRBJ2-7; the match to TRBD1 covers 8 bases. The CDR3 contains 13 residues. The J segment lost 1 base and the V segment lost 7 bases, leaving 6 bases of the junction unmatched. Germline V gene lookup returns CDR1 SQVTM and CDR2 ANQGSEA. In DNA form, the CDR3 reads TGCAGCGCTGCGGACAGGGCGTCCTACGAGCAGTACTTC. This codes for CSAADRASYEQYF.

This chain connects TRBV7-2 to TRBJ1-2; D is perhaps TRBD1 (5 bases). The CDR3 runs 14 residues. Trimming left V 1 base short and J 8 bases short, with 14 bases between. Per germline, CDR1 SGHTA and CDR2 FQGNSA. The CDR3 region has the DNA TGTGCCAGCAGCTTAGAAAGGGGCGCAAGCGGCTACACCTTC. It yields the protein CASSLERGASGYTF.

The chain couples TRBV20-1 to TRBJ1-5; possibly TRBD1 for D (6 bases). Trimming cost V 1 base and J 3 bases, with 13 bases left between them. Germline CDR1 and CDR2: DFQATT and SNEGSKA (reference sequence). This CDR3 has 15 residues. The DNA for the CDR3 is TGCAGTGCTAGAGTCCTAACAGGGCCCAATCAGCCCCAGCATTTT. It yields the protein CSARVLTGPNQPQHF.

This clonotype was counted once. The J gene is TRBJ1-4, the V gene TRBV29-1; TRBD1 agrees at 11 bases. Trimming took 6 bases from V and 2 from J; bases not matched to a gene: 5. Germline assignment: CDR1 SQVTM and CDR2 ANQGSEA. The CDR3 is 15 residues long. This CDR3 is CSVARTGGTNEKLFF. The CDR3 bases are TGCAGCGTCGCTCGGACAGGGGGCACTAATGAAAAACTGTTTTTT.

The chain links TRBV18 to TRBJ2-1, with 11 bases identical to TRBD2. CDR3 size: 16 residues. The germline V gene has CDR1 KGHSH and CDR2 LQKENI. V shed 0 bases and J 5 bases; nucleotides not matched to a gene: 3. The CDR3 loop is CASSPPLAGGDNEQFF. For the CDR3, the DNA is TGTGCCAGCTCACCACCCCTAGCGGGGGGTGACAATGAGCAGTTCTTC.

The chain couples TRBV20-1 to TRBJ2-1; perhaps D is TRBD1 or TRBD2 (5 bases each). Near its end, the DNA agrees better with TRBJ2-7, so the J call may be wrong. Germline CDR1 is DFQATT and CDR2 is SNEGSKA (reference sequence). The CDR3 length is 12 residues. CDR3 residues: CSASPGPHEQYF. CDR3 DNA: TGCAGTGCTAGTCCGGGGCCCCACGAGCAGTACTTC.

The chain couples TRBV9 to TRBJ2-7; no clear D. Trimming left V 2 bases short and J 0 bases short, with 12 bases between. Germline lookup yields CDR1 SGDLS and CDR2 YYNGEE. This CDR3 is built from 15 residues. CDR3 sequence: CASSVGRTYSYEQYF. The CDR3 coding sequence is TGTGCCAGCAGCGTCGGCCGGACGTACTCCTACGAGCAGTACTTC.

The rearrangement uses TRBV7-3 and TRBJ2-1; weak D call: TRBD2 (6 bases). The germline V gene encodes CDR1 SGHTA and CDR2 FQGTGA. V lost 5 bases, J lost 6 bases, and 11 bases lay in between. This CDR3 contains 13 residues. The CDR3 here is CASSRRRANEQFF. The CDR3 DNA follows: TGTGCCAGCAGCCGACGGAGGGCCAATGAGCAGTTCTTC.

CDR3 residues: CASSVDGTGNSPLHF. CDR3 nucleotides: TGTGCCAGCAGCGTAGATGGGACGGGGAATTCACCCCTCCACTTT. The rearrangement joins TRBV9 to TRBJ1-6, with TRBD1 as a possible D gene (5 bases). The CDR3 length is 15 residues. V was trimmed by 0 bases and J by 7 bases, leaving 11 bases between them. Germline V gives CDR1 SGDLS, CDR2 YYNGEE. Looking up the rest from reference TRBV9 and TRBJ1-6 gives the full variable domain: DSGVTQTPKHLITATGQRVTLRCSPRSGDLSVYWYQQSLDQGLQFLIQYYNGEERAKGNILERFSAQQFPDLHSELNLSSLELGDSALYFCASSVDGTGNSPLHFGNGTRLTVT.

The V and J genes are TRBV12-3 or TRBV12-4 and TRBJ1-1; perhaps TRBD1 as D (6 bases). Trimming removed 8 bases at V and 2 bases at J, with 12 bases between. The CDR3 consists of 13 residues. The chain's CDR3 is CASLGTPNTEAFF. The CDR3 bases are TGTGCCAGCCTAGGGACACCAAACACTGAAGCTTTCTTT.

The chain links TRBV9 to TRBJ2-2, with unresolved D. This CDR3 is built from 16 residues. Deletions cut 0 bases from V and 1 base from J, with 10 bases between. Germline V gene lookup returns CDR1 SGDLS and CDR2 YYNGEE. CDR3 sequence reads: CASSVADGGNTGELFF. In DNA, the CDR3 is TGTGCCAGCAGCGTAGCCGACGGCGGGAACACCGGGGAGCTGTTTTTT.

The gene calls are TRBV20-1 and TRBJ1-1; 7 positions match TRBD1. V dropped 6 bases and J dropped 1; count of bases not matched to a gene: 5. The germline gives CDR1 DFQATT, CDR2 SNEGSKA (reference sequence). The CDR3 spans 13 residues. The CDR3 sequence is CSARGQPNTEAFF. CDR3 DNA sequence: TGCAGTGCGAGGGGGCAGCCGAACACTGAAGCTTTCTTT.

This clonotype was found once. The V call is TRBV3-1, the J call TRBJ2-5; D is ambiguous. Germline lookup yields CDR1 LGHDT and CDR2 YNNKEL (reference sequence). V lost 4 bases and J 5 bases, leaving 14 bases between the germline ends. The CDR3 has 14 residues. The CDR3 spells CASSPPGRWETQYF. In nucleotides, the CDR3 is TGTGCCAGCAGCCCCCCCGGGCGCTGGGAGACCCAGTACTTC.

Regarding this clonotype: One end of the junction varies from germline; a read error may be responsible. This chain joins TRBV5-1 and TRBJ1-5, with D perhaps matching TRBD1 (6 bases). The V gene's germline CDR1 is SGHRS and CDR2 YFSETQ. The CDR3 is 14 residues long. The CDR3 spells CASSLAGGNQPQHF. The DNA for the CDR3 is TGTGCCAGCAGTTTGGCAGGGGGCAATCAGCCCCAGCATTTT.

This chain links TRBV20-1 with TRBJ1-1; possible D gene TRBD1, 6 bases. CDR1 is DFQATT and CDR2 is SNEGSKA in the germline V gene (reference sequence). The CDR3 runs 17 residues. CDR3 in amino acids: CRGSRLAWDIGSTEAFF. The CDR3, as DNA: TGCAGGGGTTCCCGACTCGCTTGGGACATCGGTAGCACTGAAGCTTTCTTT.